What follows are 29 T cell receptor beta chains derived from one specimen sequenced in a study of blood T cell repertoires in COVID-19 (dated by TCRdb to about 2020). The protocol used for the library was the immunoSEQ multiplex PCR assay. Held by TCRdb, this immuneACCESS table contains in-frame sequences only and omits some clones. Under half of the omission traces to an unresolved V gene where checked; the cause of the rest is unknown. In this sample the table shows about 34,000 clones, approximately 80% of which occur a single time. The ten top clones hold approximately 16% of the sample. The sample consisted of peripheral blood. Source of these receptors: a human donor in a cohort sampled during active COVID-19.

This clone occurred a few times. CDR3 sequence: CASIPSVAGANVLTF. CDR3 coding DNA: TGTGCCAGCATCCCCTCGGTGGCTGGGGCCAACGTCCTGACTTTC. This chain uses TRBV7-8 with TRBJ2-6; D is unresolved. CDR3 length: 15 residues. Trimming took off 7 bases at V and 2 bases at J, with 12 bases between the two ends. Germline CDR1 SGHVS, CDR2 FQNEAQ.

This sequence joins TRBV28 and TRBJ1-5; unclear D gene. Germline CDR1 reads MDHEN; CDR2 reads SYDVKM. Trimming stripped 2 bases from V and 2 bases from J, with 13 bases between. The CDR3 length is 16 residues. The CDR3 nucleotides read TGTGCCAGCAGTTTAAGGGCGGGGAGCGGCAATCAGCCCCAGCATTTT. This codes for CASSLRAGSGNQPQHF.

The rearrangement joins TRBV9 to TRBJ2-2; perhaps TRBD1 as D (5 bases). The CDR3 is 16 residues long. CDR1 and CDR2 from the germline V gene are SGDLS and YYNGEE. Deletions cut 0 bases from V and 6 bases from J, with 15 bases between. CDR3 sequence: CASSVAPGYGPGELFF. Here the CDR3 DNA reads TGTGCCAGCAGCGTAGCGCCAGGGTACGGTCCCGGGGAGCTGTTTTTT.

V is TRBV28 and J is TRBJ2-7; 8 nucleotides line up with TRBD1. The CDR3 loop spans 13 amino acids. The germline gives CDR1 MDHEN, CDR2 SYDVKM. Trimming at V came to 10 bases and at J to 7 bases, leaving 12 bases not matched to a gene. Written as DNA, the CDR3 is TGTGCCACCCTAGGACAGGGAATGGGGGAGCAGTACTTC. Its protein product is CATLGQGMGEQYF.

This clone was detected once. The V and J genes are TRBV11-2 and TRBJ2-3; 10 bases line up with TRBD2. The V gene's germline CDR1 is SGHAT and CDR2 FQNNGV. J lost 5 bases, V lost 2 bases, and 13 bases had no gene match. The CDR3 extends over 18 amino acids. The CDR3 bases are TGTGCCAGCAGCTTAAGACCGCCCAGCGGGGGGGCAATAGATACGCAGTATTTT. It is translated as CASSLRPPSGGAIDTQYF. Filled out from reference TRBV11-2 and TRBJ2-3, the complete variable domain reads EAGVAQSPRYKIIEKRQSVAFWCNPISGHATLYWYQQILGQGPKLLIQFQNNGVVDDSQLPKDRFSAERLKGVDSTLKIQPAKLEDSAVYLCASSLRPPSGGAIDTQYFGPGTRLTVL.

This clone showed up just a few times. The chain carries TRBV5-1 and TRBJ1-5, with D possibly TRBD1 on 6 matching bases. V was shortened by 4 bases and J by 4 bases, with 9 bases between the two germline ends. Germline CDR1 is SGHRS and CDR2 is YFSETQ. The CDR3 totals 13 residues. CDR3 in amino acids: CASSPQGNQPQHF. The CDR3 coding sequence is TGCGCCAGCAGCCCCCAGGGGAATCAGCCCCAGCATTTT.

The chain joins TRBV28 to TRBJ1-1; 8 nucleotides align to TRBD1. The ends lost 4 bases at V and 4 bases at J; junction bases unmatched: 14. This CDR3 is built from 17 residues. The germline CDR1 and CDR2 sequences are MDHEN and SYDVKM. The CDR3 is CASSSLLQGEGGTEAFF. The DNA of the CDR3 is TGTGCCAGCAGTTCCTTACTACAGGGGGAGGGGGGCACTGAAGCTTTCTTT.

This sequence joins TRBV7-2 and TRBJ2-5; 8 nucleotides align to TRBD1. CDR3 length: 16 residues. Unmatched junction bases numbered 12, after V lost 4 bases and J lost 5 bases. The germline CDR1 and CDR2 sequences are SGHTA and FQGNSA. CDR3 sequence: CASSSRHTGGGETQYF. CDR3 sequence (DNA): TGTGCCAGCAGCTCCCGCCATACAGGGGGAGGTGAGACCCAGTACTTC.

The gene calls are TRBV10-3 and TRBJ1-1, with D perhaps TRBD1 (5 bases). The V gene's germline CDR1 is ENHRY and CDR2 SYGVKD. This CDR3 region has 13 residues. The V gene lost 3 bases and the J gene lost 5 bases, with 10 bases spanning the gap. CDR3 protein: CAISEKGKTEAFF. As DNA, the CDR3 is TGTGCCATCAGTGAAAAGGGGAAAACTGAAGCTTTCTTT.

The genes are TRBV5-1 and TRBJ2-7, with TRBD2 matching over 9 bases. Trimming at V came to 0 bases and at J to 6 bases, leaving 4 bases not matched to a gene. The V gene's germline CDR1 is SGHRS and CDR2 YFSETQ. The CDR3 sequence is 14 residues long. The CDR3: CASSLAATSGEQYF. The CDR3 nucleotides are TGCGCCAGCAGCTTGGCCGCGACTAGCGGCGAGCAGTACTTC.

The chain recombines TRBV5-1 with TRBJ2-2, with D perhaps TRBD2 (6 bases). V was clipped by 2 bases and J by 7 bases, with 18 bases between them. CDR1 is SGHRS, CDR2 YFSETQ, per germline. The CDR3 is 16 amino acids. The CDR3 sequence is CASSFLGGKDGGELFF. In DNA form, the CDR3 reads TGCGCCAGCAGCTTCTTAGGAGGGAAGGATGGCGGGGAGCTGTTTTTT.

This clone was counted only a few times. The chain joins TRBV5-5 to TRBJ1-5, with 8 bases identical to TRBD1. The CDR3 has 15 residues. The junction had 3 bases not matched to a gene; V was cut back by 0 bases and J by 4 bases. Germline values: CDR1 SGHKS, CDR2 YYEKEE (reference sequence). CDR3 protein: CASSLEGTGNQPQHF. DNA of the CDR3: TGTGCCAGCAGCTTGGAAGGGACAGGAAATCAGCCCCAGCATTTT.

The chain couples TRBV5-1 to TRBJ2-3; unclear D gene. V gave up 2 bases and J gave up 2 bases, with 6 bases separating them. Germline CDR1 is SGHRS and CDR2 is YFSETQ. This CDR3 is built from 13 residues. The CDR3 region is CASSFTHTDTQYF. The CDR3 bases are TGCGCCAGCAGCTTTACACACACAGATACGCAGTATTTT.

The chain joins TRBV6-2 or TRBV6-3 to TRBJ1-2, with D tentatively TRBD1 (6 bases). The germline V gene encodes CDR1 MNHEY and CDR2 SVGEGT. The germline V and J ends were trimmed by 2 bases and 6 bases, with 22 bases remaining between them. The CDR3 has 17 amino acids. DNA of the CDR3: TGTGCCAGCAGTTACCCATGGGGGGGCAGGAGCGCGGATGGCTACACCTTC. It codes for CASSYPWGGRSADGYTF.

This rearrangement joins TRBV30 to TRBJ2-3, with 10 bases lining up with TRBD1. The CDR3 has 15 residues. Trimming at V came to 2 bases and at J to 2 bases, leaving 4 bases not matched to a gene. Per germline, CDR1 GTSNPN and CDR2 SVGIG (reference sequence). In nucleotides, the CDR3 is TGTGCCTGGAGTCCGGGACAGGGGATCACAGATACGCAGTATTTT. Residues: CAWSPGQGITDTQYF.

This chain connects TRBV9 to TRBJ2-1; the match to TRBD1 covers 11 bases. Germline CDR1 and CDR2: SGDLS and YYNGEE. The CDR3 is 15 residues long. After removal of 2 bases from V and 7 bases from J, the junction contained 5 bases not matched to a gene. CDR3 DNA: TGTGCCAGCAGCGTTGGGACAGGGGGAAAGAATGAGCAGTTCTTC. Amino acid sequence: CASSVGTGGKNEQFF.

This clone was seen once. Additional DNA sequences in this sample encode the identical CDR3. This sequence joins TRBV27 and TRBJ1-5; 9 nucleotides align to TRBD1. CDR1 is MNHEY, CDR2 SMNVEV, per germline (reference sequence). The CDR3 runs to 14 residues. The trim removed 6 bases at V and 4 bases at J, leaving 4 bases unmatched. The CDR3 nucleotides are TGTGCCAGCAGCTCCGGGACAGGGAATCAGCCCCAGCATTTT. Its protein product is CASSSGTGNQPQHF.

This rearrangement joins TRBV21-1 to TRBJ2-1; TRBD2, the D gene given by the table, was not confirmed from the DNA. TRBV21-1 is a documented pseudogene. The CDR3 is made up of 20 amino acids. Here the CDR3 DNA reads TGCTCATCCGCGGGAAGTCGGTCGAGACGGGAGGGCCCTTCCTACAATGAGCAGTTCTTC. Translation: CSSAGSRSRREGPSYNEQFF.

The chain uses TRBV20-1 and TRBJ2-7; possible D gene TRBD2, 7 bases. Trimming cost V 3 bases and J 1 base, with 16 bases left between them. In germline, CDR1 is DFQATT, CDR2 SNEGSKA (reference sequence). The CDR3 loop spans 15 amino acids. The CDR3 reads CSASIGGGKSYEQYF. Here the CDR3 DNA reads TGCAGTGCTAGTATCGGCGGGGGCAAGTCCTACGAGCAGTACTTC.

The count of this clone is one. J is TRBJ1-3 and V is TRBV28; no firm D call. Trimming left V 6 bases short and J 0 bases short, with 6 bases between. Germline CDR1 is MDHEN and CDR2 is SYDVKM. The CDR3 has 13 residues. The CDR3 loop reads CASRLSSGNTIYF. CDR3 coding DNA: TGTGCCAGCAGGTTGAGCTCTGGAAACACCATATATTTT.

CDR3 residues: CASSESSAAGMKKLFF. The CDR3 DNA reads as TGTGCCAGCAGTGAGAGTTCTGCCGCGGGAATGAAAAAACTGTTTTTT. The V gene is TRBV2, the J gene TRBJ1-4, with D hard to call. V was shortened by 3 bases and J by 9 bases, with 20 bases between the two germline ends. Germline V gene sequence: CDR1 SNHLY, CDR2 FYNNEI. The CDR3 runs 16 residues.

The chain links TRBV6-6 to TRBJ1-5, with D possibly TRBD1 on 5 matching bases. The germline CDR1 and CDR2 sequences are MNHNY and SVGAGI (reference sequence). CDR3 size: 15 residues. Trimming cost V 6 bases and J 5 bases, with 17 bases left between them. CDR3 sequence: CASSTVPIRDQPQHF. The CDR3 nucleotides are TGTGCCAGCAGCACCGTTCCGATCAGGGATCAGCCCCAGCATTTT.

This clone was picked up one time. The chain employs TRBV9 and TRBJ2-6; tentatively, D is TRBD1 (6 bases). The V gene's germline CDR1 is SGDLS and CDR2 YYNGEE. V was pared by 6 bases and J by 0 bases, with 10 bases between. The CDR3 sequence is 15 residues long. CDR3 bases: TGTGCCAGCACATCAGGGGACTCTGGGGCCAACGTCCTGACTTTC. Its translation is CASTSGDSGANVLTF.

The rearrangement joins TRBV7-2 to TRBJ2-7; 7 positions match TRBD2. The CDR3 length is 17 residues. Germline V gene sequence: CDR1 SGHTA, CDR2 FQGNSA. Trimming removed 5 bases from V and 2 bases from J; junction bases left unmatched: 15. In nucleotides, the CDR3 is TGTGCCAGCAGCCTGCCGAATAGCGGGTACACTCCCTACGAGCAGTACTTC. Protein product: CASSLPNSGYTPYEQYF.

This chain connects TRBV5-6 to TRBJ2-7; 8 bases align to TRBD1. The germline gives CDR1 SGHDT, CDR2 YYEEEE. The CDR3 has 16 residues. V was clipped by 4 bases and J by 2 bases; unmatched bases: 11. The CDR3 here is CASSRDRGPRPYEQYF. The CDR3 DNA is TGTGCCAGCAGCCGTGACAGGGGACCCAGACCCTACGAGCAGTACTTC.

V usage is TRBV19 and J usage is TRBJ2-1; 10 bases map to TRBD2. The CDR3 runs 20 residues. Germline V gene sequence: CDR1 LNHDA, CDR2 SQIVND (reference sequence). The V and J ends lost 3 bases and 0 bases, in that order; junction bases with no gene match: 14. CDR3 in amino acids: CASSIASGLAVLSSYNEQFF. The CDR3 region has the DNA TGTGCCAGTAGTATTGCGAGCGGACTAGCGGTTCTTAGCTCCTACAATGAGCAGTTCTTC.

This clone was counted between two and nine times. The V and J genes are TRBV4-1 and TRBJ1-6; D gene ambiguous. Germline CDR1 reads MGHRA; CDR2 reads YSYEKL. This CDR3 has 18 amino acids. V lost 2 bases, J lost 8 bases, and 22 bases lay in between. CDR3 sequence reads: CASSQIPHDGEQDSPLHF. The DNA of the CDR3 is TGCGCCAGCAGCCAAATTCCCCACGACGGGGAACAAGATTCACCCCTCCACTTT.

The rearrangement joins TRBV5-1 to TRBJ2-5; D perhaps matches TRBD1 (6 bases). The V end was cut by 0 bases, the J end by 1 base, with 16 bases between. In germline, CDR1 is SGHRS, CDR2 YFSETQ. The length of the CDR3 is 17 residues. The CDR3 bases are TGCGCCAGCAGCTTGGGATCCGGACAGCATATCCAAGAGACCCAGTACTTC. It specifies CASSLGSGQHIQETQYF.

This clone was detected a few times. In DNA, the CDR3 is TGCGCCAGCAGCCTCACCGGGACAGGGCCGAATGAGCAGTTCTTC. As protein: CASSLTGTGPNEQFF. The V gene is TRBV4-1, the J gene TRBJ2-1, with 9 bases identical to TRBD1. V gave up 4 bases and J gave up 7 bases; unmatched junction bases: 8. Germline V gene data show CDR1 as MGHRA and CDR2 as YSYEKL. The CDR3 spans 15 residues.